The 27 T cell receptor beta chains reported below all come from one sample, sequenced in a study of T-cell memory formation after mild COVID-19. TCRdb reprocessed the 5' RACE reads via MiXCR and lists one record per CDR3 protein. This sample carries hundreds of thousands of distinct CDR3 sequences, less than 25% of them seen once, and the ten largest clones take around 7.7%. Input material: PBMCs or a T cell subset sorted from them (not recorded which). The receptors were gathered from an adult woman who had mild COVID-19 (a few samples of this study predate the infection). Cell type and time point are not known.

This clonotype occurred many times. The genes are TRBV7-9 and TRBJ2-3; D perhaps matches TRBD2 (5 bases). V lost 6 bases and J 0 bases, leaving 16 bases between the germline ends. This CDR3 contains 16 residues. CDR1 is SEHNR and CDR2 is FQNEAQ in the germline V gene (reference sequence). CDR3 in amino acids: CASRPQRRLSTDTQYF. The CDR3 nucleotides read TGTGCCAGCAGGCCCCAGCGGCGGTTAAGCACAGATACGCAGTATTTT.

This clonotype was found a few times. This sequence joins TRBV7-9 and TRBJ2-5; D unclear. Per germline, CDR1 SEHNR and CDR2 FQNEAQ (reference sequence). This CDR3 comprises 15 residues. The V gene lost 5 bases and the J gene lost 4 bases, with 17 bases spanning the gap. The CDR3 bases are TGTGCCAGCAGCCCTGAAGGTCTGATATCAGAGACCCAGTACTTC. It translates to CASSPEGLISETQYF.

The chain recombines TRBV9 with TRBJ1-1; 7 nucleotides match TRBD1. The length of the CDR3 is 15 residues. After removal of 4 bases from V and 7 bases from J, the junction contained 13 bases not matched to a gene. Germline CDR1 and CDR2: SGDLS and YYNGEE. CDR3 in DNA: TGTGCCAGCAGCACCCGGGGGGGACAGCAGAGTGAAGCTTTCTTT. This codes for CASSTRGGQQSEAFF.

The genes are TRBV5-1 and TRBJ2-3, with D possibly TRBD2 on 6 matching bases. The CDR3 has 16 residues. Trimming stripped 2 bases from V and 0 bases from J, with 13 bases between. The V gene's germline CDR1 is SGHRS and CDR2 YFSETQ. CDR3 protein: CASSLGAGRSTDTQYF. The CDR3 nucleotides are TGCGCCAGCAGCTTAGGGGCGGGAAGGAGCACAGATACGCAGTATTTT.

This clonotype was detected only a few times. CDR3 nucleotide sequence: TGCAGTGCTGGATTGGGCGGAACCAAGACCAATGAGCAGTTCTTC. It codes for CSAGLGGTKTNEQFF. The chain carries TRBV20-1 and TRBJ2-1, with D unclear. The CDR3 spans 15 residues. Per the germline V gene, CDR1 is DFQATT and CDR2 is SNEGSKA (reference sequence). Trimming removed 5 bases at V and 6 bases at J, with 20 bases between.

The chain has TRBV7-6 and TRBJ2-3; maybe TRBD2 (6 bases). This CDR3 spans 13 amino acids. V was shortened by 4 bases and J by 10 bases, with 15 bases between the two germline ends. The germline V gene encodes CDR1 SGHVS and CDR2 FNYEAQ. CDR3 DNA sequence: TGTGCCAGCAGCTCCCAGACCCCGGGGGCGCAGTATTTT. Protein: CASSSQTPGAQYF.

This clonotype was observed many times. The V gene is TRBV20-1, the J gene TRBJ2-2; either TRBD1 or TRBD2 may supply D (5 bases each). The germline gives CDR1 DFQATT, CDR2 SNEGSKA (reference sequence). V lost 0 bases to trimming and J lost 8 bases, with 16 bases between them. The CDR3 is 15 amino acids. The CDR3 spells CSARDLNKGPGELFF. The CDR3 DNA sequence: TGCAGTGCTAGAGATCTTAATAAGGGACCTGGGGAGCTGTTTTTT.

V is TRBV14 and J is TRBJ2-1; D could derive from TRBD1 or TRBD2 (5 bases each). This CDR3 spans 18 amino acids. The germline CDR1 and CDR2 sequences are SGHDN and FVKESK. The V end lost 0 bases, the J end lost 2 bases, and 17 bases lay between the germline ends. DNA for the CDR3: TGTGCCAGCAGCCAAGACGGGGACCCATTCGGCCCCTACAATGAGCAGTTCTTC. Translated, it gives CASSQDGDPFGPYNEQFF.

This clonotype occurred a few times. The chain couples TRBV12-3 or TRBV12-4 to TRBJ1-2; D gene ambiguous. The length of the CDR3 is 14 residues. V gave up 2 bases and J gave up 4 bases, with 11 bases separating them. The chain's CDR3 is CASSLSGGPYGYTF. Here the CDR3 DNA reads TGTGCCAGCAGTTTAAGTGGAGGCCCCTATGGCTACACCTTC.

The chain employs TRBV28 and TRBJ2-7; D not certain. Trimming removed 7 bases at V and 6 bases at J, with 10 bases between. CDR1 and CDR2 (germline): MDHEN, SYDVKM. The CDR3 contains 11 residues. The CDR3 region has the DNA TGTGCCAGCACGTCCTTGAGCGAGCAGTACTTC. Encoded protein: CASTSLSEQYF.

The table lists this clonotype with a few counts. The CDR3 coding sequence is TGTGCCAGCAGTTTCACCAGGCTATCCCTCTATGGCTACACCTTC. It specifies CASSFTRLSLYGYTF. The chain uses TRBV12-3 or TRBV12-4 and TRBJ1-2; D not certain. CDR3 length: 15 residues. Trimming pared 3 bases from V and 4 bases from J, leaving 15 bases between.

The chain employs TRBV29-1 and TRBJ2-7; 7 nucleotides agree with TRBD1. There are 13 residues in the CDR3. V was clipped by 7 bases and J by 3 bases; unmatched bases: 9. CDR1 and CDR2 from the germline V gene are SQVTM and ANQGSEA. CDR3 protein: CSAITGTDYEQYF. The CDR3 region has the DNA TGCAGCGCCATCACCGGGACAGACTACGAGCAGTACTTC.

This chain connects TRBV4-1 to TRBJ2-1, with TRBD2 matching over 8 bases. The CDR3 has 14 amino acids. CDR1 MGHRA and CDR2 YSYEKL come from the germline V gene. The V gene end was trimmed by 7 bases and the J gene end by 9 bases; junction bases not matched to a gene: 11. In DNA form, the CDR3 reads TGCGCCAGCACCCTAAACGGGGGGGTGGTTGAGCAGTTCTTC. Amino acids: CASTLNGGVVEQFF.

V is TRBV4-1 and J is TRBJ2-5; TRBD2 matches 12 bases. Looked up from germline, CDR1 is MGHRA and CDR2 is YSYEKL. The J segment lost 5 bases and the V segment lost 2 bases, leaving 9 bases of the junction unmatched. This CDR3 has 17 amino acids. The CDR3 DNA reads as TGCGCCAGCAGCCAACGGACTAGCGGGAACTACCGGGAGACCCAGTACTTC. Residues: CASSQRTSGNYRETQYF.

Only a few counts were recorded for this clonotype. The chain employs TRBV9 and TRBJ1-1, with TRBD1 matching 7 bases. The V and J ends lost 7 bases and 2 bases, in that order; junction bases with no gene match: 8. The germline V gene has CDR1 SGDLS and CDR2 YYNGEE. This CDR3 is 14 amino acids long. As DNA, the CDR3 is TGTGCCAGCCGGGCAGGGGGTTTTAACACTGAAGCTTTCTTT. This encodes CASRAGGFNTEAFF.

J is TRBJ2-3 and V is TRBV9; D could derive from TRBD1 or TRBD2 (6 bases each). The CDR3 is 15 amino acids. Germline-derived CDR1 and CDR2 are SGDLS and YYNGEE. The V end was cut by 4 bases, the J end by 4 bases, with 16 bases between. The CDR3 sequence: CASSPLGGRPDTQYF. DNA of the CDR3: TGTGCCAGCAGCCCACTTGGGGGGCGTCCAGATACGCAGTATTTT.

This chain uses TRBV20-1 with TRBJ1-1; no definite D call. The CDR3 is 16 amino acids. In germline, CDR1 is DFQATT, CDR2 SNEGSKA (reference sequence). The V end lost 0 bases, the J end lost 1 base, and 15 bases lay between the germline ends. CDR3 sequence: CSARDVGSSKNTEAFF. CDR3 sequence (DNA): TGCAGTGCTAGAGATGTGGGTTCCTCCAAGAACACTGAAGCTTTCTTT.

The CDR3 nucleotides read TGTGCCAGCAGTTGGAACTATGGCAATCAGCCCCAGCATTTT. Translation: CASSWNYGNQPQHF. The V call is TRBV27, the J call TRBJ1-5; D is ambiguous. Germline values: CDR1 MNHEY, CDR2 SMNVEV (reference sequence). The V and J ends lost 4 bases and 2 bases respectively, with 9 bases between them. This CDR3 contains 14 residues.

The chain couples TRBV7-3 to TRBJ2-1; 12 bases align to TRBD2. J lost 3 bases, V lost 7 bases, and 10 bases had no gene match. The CDR3 length is 17 residues. The germline gives CDR1 SGHTA, CDR2 FQGTGA. The CDR3, as DNA: TGTGCCAGCACCCCATTCACTAGCGGGGGGCACTACAATGAGCAGTTCTTC. Its protein product is CASTPFTSGGHYNEQFF.

The chain links TRBV6-6 to TRBJ2-7, with 11 bases lining up with TRBD2. Germline V gene lookup returns CDR1 MNHNY and CDR2 SVGAGI (reference sequence). Germline trimming cut 0 bases from V and 4 bases from J; bases unmatched to any gene: 8. CDR3 size: 17 residues. The CDR3 DNA follows: TGTGCCAGCAGTTACTCGGGGACTAGCGGACACCTATACGAGCAGTACTTC. Its translation is CASSYSGTSGHLYEQYF.

V and J are TRBV12-3 or TRBV12-4 and TRBJ1-2; D gene uncertain. The CDR3 sequence is 14 residues long. The germline V and J ends were trimmed by 3 bases and 1 base, with 9 bases remaining between them. CDR3 region: CASSFREHNYGYTF. The CDR3 bases are TGTGCCAGCAGTTTCCGAGAGCATAACTATGGCTACACCTTC.

The J gene is TRBJ2-7, the V gene TRBV20-1; D may match TRBD1 or TRBD2 (5 bases each). Germline-derived CDR1 and CDR2 are DFQATT and SNEGSKA (reference sequence). This CDR3 contains 15 residues. V was clipped by 0 bases and J by 3 bases, with 15 bases between them. In DNA, the CDR3 is TGCAGTGCTAGAGATGGGGGTTGGGTAAACTACGAGCAGTACTTC. It codes for CSARDGGWVNYEQYF.

This clonotype was seen a few times. The genes are TRBV10-2 and TRBJ1-5; D remains unclear. Trimming stripped 6 bases from V and 3 bases from J, with 15 bases between. Germline loops: CDR1 WSHSY, CDR2 SAAADI. The CDR3 totals 15 residues. The CDR3 nucleotides read TGCGCCAGCAGCCAGACTGGAATGAACAATCAGCCCCAGCATTTT. It codes for CASSQTGMNNQPQHF.

The CDR3 sequence is CSARGQVGNQPQHF. DNA for the CDR3: TGCAGTGCTAGAGGACAGGTTGGCAATCAGCCCCAGCATTTT. This chain connects TRBV20-1 to TRBJ1-5; possible D gene TRBD1, 6 bases. The CDR3 runs 14 residues. Per the germline V gene, CDR1 is DFQATT and CDR2 is SNEGSKA (reference sequence). V lost 1 base and J lost 2, with 9 bases in between.

The chain couples TRBV5-4 to TRBJ1-1; unclear D gene. V was trimmed by 4 bases and J by 4 bases, leaving 17 bases between them. CDR3 length: 15 amino acids. Germline CDR1 and CDR2: SGHNT and YYREEE (reference sequence). As DNA, the CDR3 is TGTGCCAGCAGCCCCCGCGACGGGATATTCACTGAAGCTTTCTTT. Residues: CASSPRDGIFTEAFF.

This clonotype was seen many times. The junction departs from the called germline gene at one end, perhaps through a read error. The gene calls are TRBV5-1 and TRBJ2-1; TRBD2 matches at 7 bases. Germline assignment: CDR1 SGHRS and CDR2 YFSETQ. The CDR3 runs to 16 residues. In DNA form, the CDR3 reads TGTGCCAGCAGCTTAGCGGGCGGGAGTTCATACAATGAGCAGTTCTTC. Translation gives CASSLAGGSSYNEQFF.

This clonotype was counted between two and nine times. The chain is built from TRBV11-2 and TRBJ1-1; 8 positions match TRBD1. There are 15 residues in the CDR3. CDR1 and CDR2 (germline): SGHAT, FQNNGV. V trimming: 1 base; J trimming: 5 bases; junction bases outside the gene matches: 6. CDR3 amino acids: CASSLVGQGLTEAFF. DNA for the CDR3: TGTGCCAGCAGCTTAGTCGGACAGGGTCTTACTGAAGCTTTCTTT.